The following is a T cell receptor (beta chain) sequence with its context. A much bigger clone sits one base away, suggesting this may be a read error. The CDR3 length is 14 residues. V lost 1 base and J 2 bases, leaving 6 bases between the germline ends. Germline V lookup: CDR1 LNHDA, CDR2 SQIVND (reference sequence). Repertoires were generated with immunoSEQ multiplex PCR, while TCRdb's copy carries only in-frame clones and drops some. The repertoire holds 90,000 to 120,000 clones, with just over 70% as singletons. These data come from a study of blood T cell repertoires in COVID-19. The source is a middle-aged woman with acute or convalescent COVID-19. The V call is TRBV19, the J call TRBJ1-5; weak D call: TRBD1 (6 bases). Material for sequencing was peripheral blood. The CDR3 coding sequence is TGTGCCAGTAGTATAGCAGGGGGCAATCAGCCCCAGCATTTT. Translation: CASSIAGGNQPQHF.